The clone carrying this TCR beta chain was seen more than once but under ten times. The antigen is undetermined. The sample is drawn from a study of naive and memory T cell subsets. Both TRBC1 and TRBC2 were covered by a beta constant-region primer of two equimolar oligonucleotides. Nested alpha and beta constant-region primers with the SP2 primer drove four PCR rounds on ligated cDNA. TCRdb called the UMI-ligation and nested PCR reads again in MiXCR, with one record for every CDR3 protein. The repertoire has over 110,000 distinct CDR3 sequences, about 20% of them found once; the top ten carry 0.6% to 0.8%. General observations from the study: Gini index rose across naive, CM, EM and EMRA in CD4 and CD8. Naive repertoires, especially CD8, held a few larger clonotypes, possibly memory cells re-expressing CD45RA. In naive cells, over 95% of TCR sequences were seen only once. Naive and memory subsets had different power law exponents for TCR abundance. Each distinct alpha or beta sequence counts as one clonotype.

CDR1 is DFQATT and CDR2 is SNEGSKA in the germline V gene (reference sequence). J lost 0 bases, V lost 5 bases, and 7 bases had no gene match. The CDR3 length is 14 residues. The sequence came from a human donor in good health. The specimen was naive CD8+ T cells from blood. V is TRBV20-1 and J is TRBJ2-7, with 7 positions matching TRBD1. In nucleotides, the CDR3 is TGCAGTGCTGTAGGGGACAGATCCTCCTACGAGCAGTACTTC. It codes for CSAVGDRSSYEQYF.